A selection of T cell receptor beta chains follows, all from one sample in a study of cytomegalovirus exposure and HLA in healthy donors. Sequencing used immunoSEQ multiplex PCR; TCRdb keeps in-frame clones, though not all of them. The sample has fewer than 180,000 clones; 70% to 80% are singletons. Sequenced material: PBMCs. Receptors originate from a man aged 50 or older in good health and CMV-seropositive. Both conserved end residues are part of each CDR3. The D gene is left open where the match is weak. Clone size is not always given. Where it is, it says once, few, many or a class for expanded clones.

V gene,J gene,clone size,D gene,CDR3 DNA,CDR3 protein
TRBV6-5,TRBJ2-3,NA,NA,TGTGCCAGCAGTTACTCGAGAGTAGTCCCAGATACGCAGTATTTT,CASSYSRVVPDTQYF
TRBV5-6,TRBJ2-1,NA,NA,TGTGCCAGCAGCTTGGAAACAGGGACCTACAATGAGCAGTTCTTC,CASSLETGTYNEQFF
TRBV28,TRBJ2-2,few,NA,TGTGCCAGCAGCCCCCAAGGGGCCGGGGAGCTGTTTTTT,CASSPQGAGELFF
TRBV7-9,TRBJ2-5,NA,TRBD2,TGTGCCAGCAGCTTAGGAGCGGGAGGCACCGGGGGAGAGACCCAGTACTTC,CASSLGAGGTGGETQYF
TRBV6-1,TRBJ2-7,NA,TRBD1,TGTGCCAGCAGGGTTGGGACAGGGGCCTCCTACGAGCAGTACTTC,CASRVGTGASYEQYF
TRBV2,TRBJ1-5,few,TRBD1,TGTGCCAGCAGTCCAGACAGGGCGATCAATCAGCCCCAGCATTTT,CASSPDRAINQPQHF
TRBV27,TRBJ2-7,NA,NA,TGTGCCAGCAGTTTGCGGGGACGAAGCTACGAGCAGTACTTC,CASSLRGRSYEQYF
TRBV6-1,TRBJ1-1,NA,NA,TGTGCCAGCATTGTGGGCGACATGAACACTGAAGCTTTCTTT,CASIVGDMNTEAFF
TRBV6-5,TRBJ1-1,NA,NA,TGTGCCAGCAGCCACAGGGCTTTCACTGAAGCTTTCTTT,CASSHRAFTEAFF
TRBV10-3,TRBJ1-5,NA,NA,TGTGCCATCAGTGAGTCGGGGGGGGTCGCCGTTCAGCCCCAGCATTTT,CAISESGGVAVQPQHF
TRBV30,TRBJ1-1,NA,NA,TGTGCCTGGAGTGGCGTCGGGAACACTGAAGCTTTCTTT,CAWSGVGNTEAFF
TRBV27,TRBJ1-5,few,NA,TGTGCCAGCATCGCTCGGATCAGGGAGGGCAATCAGCCCCAGCATTTT,CASIARIREGNQPQHF
TRBV20-1,TRBJ2-5,NA,NA,TGCAGTGGAGTAGCTGAGACCCAGTACTTC,CSGVAETQYF
TRBV11-3,TRBJ2-1,NA,NA,TGTGCCAGCAGCAAAGCGGATGGGACCTACAATGAGCAGTTCTTC,CASSKADGTYNEQFF
TRBV5-1,TRBJ2-2,NA,NA,TGCGCCAGCAGCTTGGTCCCGGCGGACTCGAACACCGGGGAGCTGTTTTTT,CASSLVPADSNTGELFF
TRBV9,TRBJ2-3,NA,TRBD2,TGTGCCAGCAGCGAAACTAGCGGGAGCTCAGATACGCAGTATTTT,CASSETSGSSDTQYF
TRBV7-9,TRBJ2-7,NA,NA,TGTGCCAGCAGCTTATACGGGGTCGGCTACGAGCAGTACTTC,CASSLYGVGYEQYF
TRBV5-6,TRBJ1-1,once,NA,TGTGCCAGCAGCTCTGGCAGCGGGGGTCCCGGTCGAGCTTTCTTT,CASSSGSGGPGRAFF
TRBV7-9,TRBJ1-2,NA,NA,TGTGCCAGCAGCTTAGCGAGAGGGAACTATGGCTACACCTTC,CASSLARGNYGYTF
TRBV5-5,TRBJ2-5,NA,TRBD2,TGTGCCAGCAGCTTGGGGCTAGCGGGAGTAGAGACCCAGTACTTC,CASSLGLAGVETQYF
TRBV6-1,TRBJ2-2,NA,TRBD2,TGTGCCAGCAGTGTTAGCGGGAGTATGGTCACCGGGGAGCTGTTTTTT,CASSVSGSMVTGELFF
TRBV6-5,TRBJ1-4,few,NA,TGTGCCAGCAGTTACTCTTGGACCAGCGGTAATGAAAAACTGTTTTTT,CASSYSWTSGNEKLFF
TRBV6-5,TRBJ1-5,NA,TRBD1,TGTGCCAGCAGTCAAGGGACAGGCTACGATCAGCCCCAGCATTTT,CASSQGTGYDQPQHF
TRBV6-5,TRBJ2-7,NA,NA,TGTGCCAGCAGTACTAGCCGGGACCGCGCCTACGAGCAGTACTTC,CASSTSRDRAYEQYF
TRBV7-9,TRBJ2-7,NA,NA,TGTGCCAGCAGCGTCGGAGGGGGGGCCTACGAGCAGTACTTC,CASSVGGGAYEQYF
TRBV9,TRBJ1-3,NA,NA,TGTGCCAGCAGCGTAGCTGGGGGGGGCTCTGGAAACACCATATATTTT,CASSVAGGGSGNTIYF
TRBV7-9,TRBJ1-5,NA,NA,TGTTCCAGCAGCTTACCGGATCAGCCCCAGCATTTT,CSSSLPDQPQHF
TRBV5-1,TRBJ1-1,NA,NA,TGCGCCAGCAACCTTGACAGTCGCATGAACACTGAAGCTTTCTTT,CASNLDSRMNTEAFF
TRBV5-1,TRBJ1-4,NA,NA,TGCGCCAGCAGCGGCACAGGGTCAGTTAATGAAAAACTGTTTTTT,CASSGTGSVNEKLFF
TRBV5-4,TRBJ2-2,NA,NA,TGTGCCAGCAGCTTGGGATGGGGGCGGAACACCGGGGAGCTGTTTTTT,CASSLGWGRNTGELFF
TRBV6-6,TRBJ1-2,NA,TRBD1,TGTGCCAGCAGGTCGACAGGGAATGGCTACACCTTC,CASRSTGNGYTF
TRBV28,TRBJ2-7,NA,TRBD2,TGTGCCAGCAGTGGTCGACTAGCGGGAGTTTTTTACGAGCAGTACTTC,CASSGRLAGVFYEQYF
TRBV6-5,TRBJ2-7,NA,NA,TGTGCCAGCAGTTACTCGGTTGGGACAACGGGCGAGCAGTACTTC,CASSYSVGTTGEQYF
TRBV15,TRBJ1-5,NA,NA,TGTGCCACCAGCAGGAGGGTGGATCAGCCCCAGCATTTT,CATSRRVDQPQHF
TRBV6-1,TRBJ2-7,NA,NA,TGTGCCAGCAGTGAAGCGGTTAGGATTCCGGGACACCCTACCTACGAGCAGTACTTC,CASSEAVRIPGHPTYEQYF
TRBV5-1,TRBJ2-1,NA,TRBD2,TGCGCCAGCAGCTTGGGTCTAGCGGAATACAATGAGCAGTTCTTC,CASSLGLAEYNEQFF
TRBV18,TRBJ2-7,once,NA,TGTGCCAGCTCGCCCCGGAACTTCGGGGACGAGCAGTACTTC,CASSPRNFGDEQYF
TRBV5-8,TRBJ2-7,NA,TRBD1,TGTGCCAGCAGGTCAACCGGGACAGGGAGACCCTACGAGCAGTACTTC,CASRSTGTGRPYEQYF
TRBV4-2,TRBJ2-5,NA,TRBD2,TGTGCCAGCAGCCAGGGACTAGCGGGAGCTTTGACAGAGACCCAGTACTTC,CASSQGLAGALTETQYF
TRBV6-1,TRBJ2-7,NA,NA,TGTGCCAGCAGTGTTGGCAGAACCTACGAGCAGTACTTC,CASSVGRTYEQYF
TRBV27,TRBJ1-1,NA,NA,TGTGCCAGCAGTTTACAGGGGATGAACACTGAAGCTTTCTTT,CASSLQGMNTEAFF
TRBV18,TRBJ1-1,NA,TRBD1,TGTGCCAGCTCCGAGAACAGGGGGCGAGGGACTGAAGCTTTCTTT,CASSENRGRGTEAFF
TRBV9,TRBJ1-1,NA,TRBD1,TGTGCCAGCACCAGAGGCTTCGTCGGACAGGGGTCCAACACTGAAGCTTTCTTT,CASTRGFVGQGSNTEAFF
TRBV7-9,TRBJ2-7,once,TRBD1,TGTGCCAGCAGCACCGGACAGGGGGCAAACGAGCAGTACTTC,CASSTGQGANEQYF
TRBV28,TRBJ2-7,NA,TRBD1,TGTGCCAGCAGAATCTCAGGGGGCAACTACGAGCAGTACTTC,CASRISGGNYEQYF
TRBV4-1,TRBJ1-2,NA,NA,TGCGCCAGCAGCCAAGAGGTCACAGGCGCTTTGTCCTATGGCTACACCTTC,CASSQEVTGALSYGYTF
TRBV28,TRBJ2-7,NA,NA,TGTGCCAGCATCCCGCGGTCTTCCTCCTACGAGCAGTACTTC,CASIPRSSSYEQYF
TRBV6-1,TRBJ2-1,NA,NA,TGTGCCAGCAGTATGACTAGTGCCCATGAGCAGTTCTTC,CASSMTSAHEQFF
TRBV6-6,TRBJ1-2,NA,NA,TGTGCCAGCAGTTATATCCTCAACTATGGCTACACCTTC,CASSYILNYGYTF
TRBV27,TRBJ2-4,NA,TRBD1,TGTGCCAGCAGTCCGGACAGGGGAATAAACATTCAGTACTTC,CASSPDRGINIQYF